This T cell receptor beta chain came from a study of early T cells in non-severe SARS-CoV-2 infection listed by TCRdb under 2021. Background on the whole study: Bulk RNA from unsorted whole blood was used for TCR sequencing, so alpha and beta chains could not be paired.

The library came from 5' RACE. TCRdb names NextSeq 500 as the instrument used. To correct for sequencing error and PCR bias, the TCR library protocol tagged individual cDNA molecules with unique molecular identifiers. Both TCR alpha and beta chains were sequenced, and tight co-correlation was observed between alpha and beta sequence abundances in each sample. Turning to the authors' computational methods: Decombinator V4 was used to annotate TCR sequences for V gene, J gene and CDR3. TCRs were defined as expanded if a significant change between any two time points was detected under a Poisson model with p below 0.0001. TCR abundances were normalised to the total number of TCRs sequenced per sample and expressed as counts per million. TRAV1-2 paired with TRAJ12, TRAJ20 or TRAJ33 defined MAIT TCRs, while TRAV10 paired with TRAJ18 defined iNKT TCRs. VDJdb, accessed on 1 November 2021, was searched for TCRs annotated for CMV, EBV and SARS-CoV-2, and TCRs annotated for more than one antigen were excluded. TCRdb handled the public reads itself, with Q25 trimming in fastp and clone calling in MiXCR, and kept productive beta chains. Entries are consolidated by CDR3 protein sequence, retaining the most common genes and DNA. The V and J calls and clone size are TCRdb's, not the authors'. This sample gives 25,000 to 35,000 distinct CDR3 sequences in total; over 4.5% of them show up just once. 5.5% to 7% of the sample belongs to the ten largest clones.

V and J lose 3 bases and 4 bases, and a span of 11 bases separates them. Taken from cysteine to phenylalanine, the CDR3 has 13 residues. The entry retains the CDR3 DNA only, 39 bases that are in frame from base 1. The germline V gene (reference sequence) gives CDR1 as SGHKS and CDR2 as YYEKEE. Set within a cohort of healthcare workers in London, UK, this nested case-control study involved weekly PCR testing of nasopharyngeal swabs along with blood sampling. Healthcare workers were enrolled in the week of the UK lockdown, from 23 to 31 March 2020, and were followed every week for up to roughly 16 weeks. Paper-wide results and their limitations: VDJdb matching was skewed toward anti-spike CD8 responses and likely underestimated virus-specific expansions, missing private and CD4 specificities.

This clonotype has at least ten counts. Its antigen is currently not known. There are no base qualities to consult, and no much larger clone falls within one base. The clonotype was recovered from an adult who was a healthcare worker with PCR-confirmed SARS-CoV-2 infection or an uninfected control (not recorded which). This specimen was whole blood, taken at baseline. The V and J genes are TRBV5-5 and TRBJ2-7; the D gene is not confidently resolved. The DNA is as follows: TGTGCCAGCAGCTGGACCCTTAAGTACGAGCAGTACTTC. This codes for CASSWTLKYEQYF.